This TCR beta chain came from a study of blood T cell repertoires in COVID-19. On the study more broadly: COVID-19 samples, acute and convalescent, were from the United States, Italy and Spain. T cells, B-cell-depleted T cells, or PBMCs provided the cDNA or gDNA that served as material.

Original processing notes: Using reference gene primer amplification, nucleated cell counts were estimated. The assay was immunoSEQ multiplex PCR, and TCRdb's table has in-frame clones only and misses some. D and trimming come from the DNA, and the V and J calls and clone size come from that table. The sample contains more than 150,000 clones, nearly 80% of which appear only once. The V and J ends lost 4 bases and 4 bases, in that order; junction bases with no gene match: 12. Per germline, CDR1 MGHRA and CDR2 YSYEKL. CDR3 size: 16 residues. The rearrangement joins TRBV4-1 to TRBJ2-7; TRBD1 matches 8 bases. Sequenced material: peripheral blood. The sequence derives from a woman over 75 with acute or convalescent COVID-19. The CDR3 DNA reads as TGCGCCAGCAGCCCCTCATTGACAGGGGATTTGTACGAGCAGTACTTC. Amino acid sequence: CASSPSLTGDLYEQYF.